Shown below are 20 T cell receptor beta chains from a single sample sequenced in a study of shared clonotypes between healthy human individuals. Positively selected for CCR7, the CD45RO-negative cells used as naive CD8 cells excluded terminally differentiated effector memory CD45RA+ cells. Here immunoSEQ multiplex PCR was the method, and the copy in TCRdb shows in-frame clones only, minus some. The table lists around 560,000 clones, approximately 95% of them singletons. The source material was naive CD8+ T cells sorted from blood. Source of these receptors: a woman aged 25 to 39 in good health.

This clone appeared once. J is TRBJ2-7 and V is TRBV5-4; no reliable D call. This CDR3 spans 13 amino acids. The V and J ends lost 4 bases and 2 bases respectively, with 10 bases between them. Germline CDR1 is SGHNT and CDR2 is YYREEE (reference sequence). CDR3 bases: TGTGCCAGCAGCCCCGGTCCTCCCTACGAGCAGTACTTC. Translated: CASSPGPPYEQYF.

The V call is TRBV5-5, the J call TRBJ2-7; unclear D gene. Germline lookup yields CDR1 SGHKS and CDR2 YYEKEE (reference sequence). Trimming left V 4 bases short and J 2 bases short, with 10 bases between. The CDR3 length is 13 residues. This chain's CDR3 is CASSPGLAYEQYF. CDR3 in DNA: TGTGCCAGCAGCCCCGGTTTGGCCTACGAGCAGTACTTC.

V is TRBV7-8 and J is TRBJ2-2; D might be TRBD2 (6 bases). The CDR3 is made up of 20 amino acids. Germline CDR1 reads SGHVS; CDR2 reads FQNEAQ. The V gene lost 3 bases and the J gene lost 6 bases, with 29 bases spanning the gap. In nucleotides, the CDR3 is TGTGCCAGCAGCTTCGAGGAAAGGGACTTGAGGGTCCCTCCGGCCGGGGAGCTGTTTTTT. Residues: CASSFEERDLRVPPAGELFF. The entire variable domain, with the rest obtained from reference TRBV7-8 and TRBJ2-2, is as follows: GAGVSQSPRYKVAKRGQDVALRCDPISGHVSLFWYQQALGQGPEFLTYFQNEAQLDKSGLPSDRFFAERPEGSVSTLKIQRTQQEDSAVYLCASSFEERDLRVPPAGELFFGEGSRLTVL.

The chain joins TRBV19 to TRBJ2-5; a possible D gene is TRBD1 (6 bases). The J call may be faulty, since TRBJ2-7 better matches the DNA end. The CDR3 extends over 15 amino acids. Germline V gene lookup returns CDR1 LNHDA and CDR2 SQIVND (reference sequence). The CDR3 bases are TGTGCCAGTAGTAGAGACAGGTCGCCGTCCTACGAGCAGTACTTC. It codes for CASSRDRSPSYEQYF.

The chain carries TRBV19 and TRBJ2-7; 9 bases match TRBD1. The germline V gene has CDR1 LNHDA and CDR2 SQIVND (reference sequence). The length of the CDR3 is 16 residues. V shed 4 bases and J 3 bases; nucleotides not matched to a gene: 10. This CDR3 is CASSTFQTGQGYEQYF. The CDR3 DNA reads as TGTGCCAGTAGTACTTTTCAGACGGGACAGGGCTACGAGCAGTACTTC.

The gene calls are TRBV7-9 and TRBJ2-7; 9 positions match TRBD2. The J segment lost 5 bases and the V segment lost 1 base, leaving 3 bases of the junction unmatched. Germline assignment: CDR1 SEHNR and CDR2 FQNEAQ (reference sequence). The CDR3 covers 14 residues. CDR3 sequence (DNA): TGTGCCAGCAGCTTAGTCGGGACTAGCCACGAGCAGTACTTC. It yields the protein CASSLVGTSHEQYF. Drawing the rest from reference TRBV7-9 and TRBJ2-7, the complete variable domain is DTGVSQNPRHKITKRGQNVTFRCDPISEHNRLYWYRQTLGQGPEFLTYFQNEAQLEKSRLLSDRFSAERPKGSFSTLEIQRTEQGDSAMYLCASSLVGTSHEQYFGPGTRLTVT.

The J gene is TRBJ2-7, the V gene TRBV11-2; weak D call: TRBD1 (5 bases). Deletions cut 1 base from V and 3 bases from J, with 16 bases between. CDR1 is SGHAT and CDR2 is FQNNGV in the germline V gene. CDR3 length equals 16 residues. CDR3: CASSLGGHDTFYEQYF. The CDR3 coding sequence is TGTGCCAGCAGCTTAGGGGGCCATGATACGTTCTACGAGCAGTACTTC.

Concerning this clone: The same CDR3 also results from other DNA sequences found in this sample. The CDR3 sequence: CSARGPGELFF. CDR3 coding DNA: TGCAGTGCTAGAGGACCCGGGGAGCTGTTTTTT. V usage is TRBV20-1 and J usage is TRBJ2-2; D unresolved. V dropped 1 base and J dropped 6 bases, with 3 bases sitting between them. There are 11 residues in the CDR3. In germline, CDR1 is DFQATT, CDR2 SNEGSKA (reference sequence).

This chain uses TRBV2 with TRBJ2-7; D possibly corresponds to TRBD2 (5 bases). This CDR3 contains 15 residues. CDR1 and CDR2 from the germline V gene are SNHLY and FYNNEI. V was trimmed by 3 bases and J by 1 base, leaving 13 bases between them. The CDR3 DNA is TGTGCCAGCAGTGAGAAGCGAAGAGGGTCCTACGAGCAGTACTTC. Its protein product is CASSEKRRGSYEQYF.

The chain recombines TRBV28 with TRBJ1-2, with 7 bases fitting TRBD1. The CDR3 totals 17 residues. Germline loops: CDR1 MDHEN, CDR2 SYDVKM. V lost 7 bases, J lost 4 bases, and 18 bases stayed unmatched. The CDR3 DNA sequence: TGTGCCAGCAACACTTTGTGGGAAACAGGGGTTTTCTATGGCTACACCTTC. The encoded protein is CASNTLWETGVFYGYTF.

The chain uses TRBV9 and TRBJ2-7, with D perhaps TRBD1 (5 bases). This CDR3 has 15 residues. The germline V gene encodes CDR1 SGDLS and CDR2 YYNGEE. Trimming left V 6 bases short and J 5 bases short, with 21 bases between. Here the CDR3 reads CASTAGASLLDEQYF. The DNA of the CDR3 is TGTGCCAGCACCGCTGGGGCGAGCCTTTTAGACGAGCAGTACTTC.

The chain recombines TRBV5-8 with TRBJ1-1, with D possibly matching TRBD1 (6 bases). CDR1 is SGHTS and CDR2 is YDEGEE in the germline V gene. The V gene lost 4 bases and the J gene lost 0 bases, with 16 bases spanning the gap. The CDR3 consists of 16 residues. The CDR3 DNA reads TGTGCCAGCAGCAGACTCAGGGGTTTAGTGAACACTGAAGCTTTCTTT. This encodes CASSRLRGLVNTEAFF.

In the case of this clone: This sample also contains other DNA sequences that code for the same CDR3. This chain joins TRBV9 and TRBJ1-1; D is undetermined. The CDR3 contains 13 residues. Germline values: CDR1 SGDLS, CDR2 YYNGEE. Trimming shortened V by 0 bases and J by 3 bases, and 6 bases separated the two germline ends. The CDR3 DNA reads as TGTGCCAGCAGCGTAGGCGGGCACACTGAAGCTTTCTTT. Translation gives CASSVGGHTEAFF.

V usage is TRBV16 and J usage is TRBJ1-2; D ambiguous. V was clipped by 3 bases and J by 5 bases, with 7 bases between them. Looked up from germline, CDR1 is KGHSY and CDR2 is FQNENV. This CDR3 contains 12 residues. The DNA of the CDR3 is TGTGCCAGCAGCCAGGAGTGGTATGGCTACACCTTC. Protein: CASSQEWYGYTF.

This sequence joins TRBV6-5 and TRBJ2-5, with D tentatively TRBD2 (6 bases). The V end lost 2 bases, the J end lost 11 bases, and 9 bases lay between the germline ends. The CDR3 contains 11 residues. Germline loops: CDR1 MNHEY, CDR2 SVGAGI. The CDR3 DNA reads TGTGCCAGCAGTTACCTCCGGGAGCAGTACTTC. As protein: CASSYLREQYF.

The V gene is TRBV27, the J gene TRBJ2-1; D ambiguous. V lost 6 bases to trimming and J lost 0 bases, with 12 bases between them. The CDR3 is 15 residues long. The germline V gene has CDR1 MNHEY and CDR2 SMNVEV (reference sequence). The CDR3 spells CASSLRYSSYNEQFF. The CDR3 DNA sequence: TGTGCCAGCAGCCTACGCTACAGCTCCTACAATGAGCAGTTCTTC.

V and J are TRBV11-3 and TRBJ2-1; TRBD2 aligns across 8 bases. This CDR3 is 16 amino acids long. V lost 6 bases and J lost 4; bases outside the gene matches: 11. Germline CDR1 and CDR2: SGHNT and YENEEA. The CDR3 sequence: CASSPTRTSLYNEQFF. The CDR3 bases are TGTGCCAGCAGTCCCACGAGGACTAGCCTTTACAATGAGCAGTTCTTC.

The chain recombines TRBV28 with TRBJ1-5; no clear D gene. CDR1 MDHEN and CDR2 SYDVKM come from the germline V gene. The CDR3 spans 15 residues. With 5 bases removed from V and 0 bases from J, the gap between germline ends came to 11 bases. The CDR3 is CASSQVGYSNQPQHF. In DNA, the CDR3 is TGTGCCAGCAGTCAAGTGGGATATAGCAATCAGCCCCAGCATTTT.

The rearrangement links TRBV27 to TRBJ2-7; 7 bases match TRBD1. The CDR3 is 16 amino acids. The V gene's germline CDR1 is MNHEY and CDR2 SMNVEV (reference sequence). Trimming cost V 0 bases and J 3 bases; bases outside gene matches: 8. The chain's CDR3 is CASSLSTGDYRYEQYF. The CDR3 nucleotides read TGTGCCAGCAGTTTATCAACAGGGGATTACCGCTACGAGCAGTACTTC.

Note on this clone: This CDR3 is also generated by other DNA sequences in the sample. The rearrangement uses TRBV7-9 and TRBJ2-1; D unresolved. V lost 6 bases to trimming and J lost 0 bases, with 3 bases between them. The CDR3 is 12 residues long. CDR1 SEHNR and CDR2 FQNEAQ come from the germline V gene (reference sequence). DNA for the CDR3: TGTGCCAGCAGAGCCTCCTACAATGAGCAGTTCTTC. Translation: CASRASYNEQFF.